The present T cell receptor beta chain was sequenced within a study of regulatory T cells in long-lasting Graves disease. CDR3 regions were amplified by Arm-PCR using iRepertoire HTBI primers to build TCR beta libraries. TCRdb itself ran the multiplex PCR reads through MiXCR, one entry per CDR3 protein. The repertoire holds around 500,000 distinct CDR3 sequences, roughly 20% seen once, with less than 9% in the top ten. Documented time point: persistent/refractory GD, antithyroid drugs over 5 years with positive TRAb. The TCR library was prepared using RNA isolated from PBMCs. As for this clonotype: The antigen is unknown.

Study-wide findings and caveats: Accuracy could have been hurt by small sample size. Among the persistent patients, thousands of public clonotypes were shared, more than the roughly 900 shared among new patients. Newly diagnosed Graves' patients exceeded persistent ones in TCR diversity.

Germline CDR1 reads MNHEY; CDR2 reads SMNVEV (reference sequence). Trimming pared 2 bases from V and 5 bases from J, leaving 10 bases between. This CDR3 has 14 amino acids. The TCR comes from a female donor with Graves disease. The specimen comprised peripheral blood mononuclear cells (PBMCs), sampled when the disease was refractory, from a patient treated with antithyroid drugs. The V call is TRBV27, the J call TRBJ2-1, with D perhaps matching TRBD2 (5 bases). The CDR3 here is CASSLGGLNNEQFF. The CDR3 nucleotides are TGTGCCAGCAGTTTAGGCGGACTTAACAATGAGCAGTTCTTC.